The 9 T cell receptor beta chains below come from one sample, sequenced in a study of blood T cells in healthy people across ages (dated by TCRdb to about 2015). Library prep was done by 5' RACE. TCRdb shows the sequencer as Illumina HiSeq 2500. A second PCR of about 6 to 12 cycles was performed with a sample-barcoded 5' primer and a J-beta primer mix. TCRdb reprocessed the public reads (quality trimming at Q25 with fastp, clone calling with MiXCR) and kept in-frame beta chains. Duplicate CDR3 protein sequences are folded into a single record with the most common DNA and genes. In this sample the table shows 800,000 or so distinct CDR3 sequences, approximately 25% of which occur a single time. The top ten clones comprise 3% to 4% of the sample. The data were also submitted as part of a second study, on T cells of mothers and their children.

What was sequenced was blood. These receptors all stem from a boy aged 10-17 years in good health.

This chain connects TRBV6-5 to TRBJ2-7; 8 bases are a match to TRBD1. Germline trimming cut 7 bases from V and 6 bases from J; bases unmatched to any gene: 14. This CDR3 region has 15 residues. Germline V gene data show CDR1 as MNHEY and CDR2 as SVGAGI. The CDR3 nucleotides read TGTGCCAGCAAACCCCAGAGGACAGGGCTGCTCGAGCAGTACTTC. Its translation is CASKPQRTGLLEQYF.

J is TRBJ2-7 and V is TRBV7-2; tentatively, D is TRBD2 (6 bases). Germline CDR1 reads SGHTA; CDR2 reads FQGNSA. This CDR3 has 13 amino acids. The ends were cut back, 3 bases at V and 3 bases at J, with 9 bases in the middle. The CDR3 protein is CASSFTGDYEQYF. The CDR3 bases are TGTGCCAGCAGCTTTACGGGGGACTACGAGCAGTACTTC.

The chain employs TRBV10-3 and TRBJ2-2; 7 bases are a match to TRBD1. Losses at the gene ends were 11 bases for V and 2 bases for J; bases not matched to a gene: 5. The V gene's germline CDR1 is ENHRY and CDR2 SYGVKD. The CDR3 totals 13 residues. Written as DNA, the CDR3 is TGTGCCGACGACAGGGTAAACACCGGGGAGCTGTTTTTT. Translation: CADDRVNTGELFF.

The sample holds a few counts of this clonotype. The rearrangement links TRBV6-2 or TRBV6-3 to TRBJ1-5, with 9 bases matching TRBD1. This CDR3 has 15 amino acids. Trimming cost V 8 bases and J 3 bases; bases outside gene matches: 8. Germline loops: CDR1 MNHEY, CDR2 SVGEGT. The chain's CDR3 is CASRSAQGANQPQHF. In nucleotides, the CDR3 is TGTGCCAGCCGATCCGCACAGGGGGCCAATCAGCCCCAGCATTTT.

The CDR3 DNA is TGTGCCAGCAGCCGCGGGGGACTTGAAGCTTTCTTT. Amino acids: CASSRGGLEAFF. The rearrangement joins TRBV6-5 to TRBJ1-1, with D maybe TRBD1 (5 bases). The V gene lost 6 bases and the J gene lost 7 bases, with 12 bases spanning the gap. CDR1 and CDR2 from the germline V gene are MNHEY and SVGAGI. The CDR3 loop spans 12 amino acids.

The sample holds a few counts of this clonotype. V usage is TRBV28 and J usage is TRBJ1-1; TRBD1 matches 9 bases. CDR3 length: 15 residues. Germline V CDR1 and CDR2: MDHEN, SYDVKM. The J segment lost 1 base and the V segment lost 7 bases, leaving 7 bases of the junction unmatched. The CDR3 DNA is TGTGCCAGCACCCCACAGGGGGCAGGGAACACTGAAGCTTTCTTT. Residues: CASTPQGAGNTEAFF.

This clonotype has just a few counts. CDR3 protein: CSARRSQIREDTQYF. DNA of the CDR3: TGCAGTGCCCGAAGGTCGCAGATCCGGGAGGATACGCAGTATTTT. The V call is TRBV20-1, the J call TRBJ2-3, with a possible D match to TRBD2 (6 bases). V shed 6 bases and J shed 6 bases, with 22 bases lying between them. This CDR3 spans 15 amino acids. The germline V gene has CDR1 DFQATT and CDR2 SNEGSKA (reference sequence).

This clonotype appeared a few times. The J gene is TRBJ1-2, the V gene TRBV29-1; D perhaps matches TRBD1 (5 bases). Germline V gene data show CDR1 as SQVTM and CDR2 as ANQGSEA. This CDR3 is built from 12 residues. Trimming shortened V by 2 bases and J by 6 bases, and 10 bases separated the two germline ends. This CDR3 is CSVEFQGDGYTF. In DNA, the CDR3 is TGCAGCGTTGAATTTCAGGGAGATGGCTACACCTTC.

DNA for the CDR3: TGTGCCAGCAGCCAAATCCTAGCGGGGGGCTCCACAGATACGCAGTATTTT. Translating gives CASSQILAGGSTDTQYF. This chain links TRBV4-2 with TRBJ2-3, with 11 bases matching TRBD2. Trimming removed 2 bases from V and 2 bases from J; junction bases left unmatched: 6. This CDR3 is 17 amino acids long. Germline values: CDR1 LGHNA, CDR2 YNFKEQ.